This entry lists 13 T cell receptor beta chains sequenced from one sample in a study of blood T cell repertoires in COVID-19. Clones were read by immunoSEQ multiplex PCR, and TCRdb kept only the in-frame ones, dropping some. The profile shows 250,000 to 300,000 clones, approximately 90% of them singletons. Source material: PBMCs or T cells enriched from blood (not recorded which). The receptors were gathered from a woman aged 55 to 70 in a cohort exposed to, infected with or recovered from COVID-19 (not recorded which).

This chain uses TRBV5-8 with TRBJ1-5, with no clear D. The V and J ends lost 7 bases and 0 bases respectively, with 14 bases between them. Per the germline V gene, CDR1 is SGHTS and CDR2 is YDEGEE. The CDR3 sequence is 15 residues long. This chain's CDR3 is CASGQEVISNQPQHF. As DNA, the CDR3 is TGTGCCAGCGGCCAGGAGGTTATTAGCAATCAGCCCCAGCATTTT.

V and J are TRBV4-1 and TRBJ2-2, with 10 nucleotides matching TRBD2. The CDR3 consists of 21 residues. With 1 base clipped from V and 6 bases from J, the junction kept 20 bases outside the gene matches. The germline V gene has CDR1 MGHRA and CDR2 YSYEKL. CDR3 amino acids: CASSQVNIRRGLAGVSGELFF. The DNA of the CDR3 is TGCGCCAGCAGCCAAGTTAATATCCGGAGGGGTCTAGCGGGAGTATCCGGGGAGCTGTTTTTT.

This clone was picked up one time. J is TRBJ2-3 and V is TRBV7-3, with a possible D match to TRBD1 (5 bases). There are 13 residues in the CDR3. Germline CDR1 SGHTA, CDR2 FQGTGA. V lost 9 bases and J lost 4, with 14 bases in between. The CDR3, as DNA: TGTGCCAGGGGAAGCAGGGCGGCAGATACGCAGTATTTT. Protein product: CARGSRAADTQYF.

This chain joins TRBV19 and TRBJ1-6, with 7 bases matching TRBD1. This CDR3 has 16 residues. V lost 4 bases and J lost 9; bases outside the gene matches: 12. The V gene's germline CDR1 is LNHDA and CDR2 SQIVND (reference sequence). The CDR3 DNA is TGTGCCAGTAGTAACGGCCTTCGCAGGGGGTCTTCACCCCTCCACTTT. Protein product: CASSNGLRRGSSPLHF.

This chain uses TRBV4-2 with TRBJ2-7; D may be TRBD2 (6 bases). Germline assignment: CDR1 LGHNA and CDR2 YNFKEQ. The CDR3 loop spans 16 amino acids. V was cut by 1 base and J by 3 bases, with 16 bases left in between. As DNA, the CDR3 is TGTGCCAGCAGCCAAGTTGGGGGGAGTGGGGTCTACGAGCAGTACTTC. This gives the protein CASSQVGGSGVYEQYF.

The V call is TRBV6-1, the J call TRBJ2-7; 10 bases agree with TRBD2. With 3 bases clipped from V and 6 bases from J, the junction kept 8 bases outside the gene matches. Per the germline V gene, CDR1 is MNHNS and CDR2 is SASEGT. This CDR3 contains 15 residues. CDR3 sequence reads: CASSDRSSGRGEQYF. The CDR3 DNA is TGTGCCAGCAGTGATAGGTCTAGCGGGAGAGGCGAGCAGTACTTC.

The rearrangement uses TRBV28 and TRBJ2-3, with a tentative D call TRBD2 (6 bases). The CDR3 is made up of 12 amino acids. Germline V gene data show CDR1 as MDHEN and CDR2 as SYDVKM. Trimming stripped 6 bases from V and 5 bases from J, with 9 bases between. The CDR3 region is CASRGGVDTQYF. The CDR3 DNA sequence: TGTGCCAGCAGGGGGGGAGTAGATACGCAGTATTTT.

CDR3 in DNA: TGTGCCACCAGTGGCATGACTAGCGCGGCCTACAATGAGCAGTTCTTC. Protein sequence: CATSGMTSAAYNEQFF. The J gene is TRBJ2-1, the V gene TRBV24-1; TRBD2 agrees at 8 bases. Per the germline V gene, CDR1 is KGHDR and CDR2 is SFDVKD. CDR3 length: 16 amino acids. V was pared by 5 bases and J by 2 bases, with 7 bases of the junction left unmatched.

This clone has only a few counts. V usage is TRBV28 and J usage is TRBJ2-3; 10 bases are shared with TRBD2. Germline V CDR1 and CDR2: MDHEN, SYDVKM. The CDR3 length is 16 residues. Trimming removed 7 bases from V and 3 bases from J; junction bases left unmatched: 10. The CDR3: CASMKSGRAGTDTQYF. DNA for the CDR3: TGTGCCAGCATGAAGAGCGGGAGGGCCGGTACAGATACGCAGTATTTT.

V and J are TRBV18 and TRBJ2-7; TRBD1 aligns across 8 bases. The CDR3 is 15 amino acids. V lost 2 bases to trimming and J lost 6 bases; unmatched junction nucleotides: 9. The V gene's germline CDR1 is KGHSH and CDR2 LQKENI. The CDR3 DNA reads as TGTGCCAGCTCACCAGGCAGGGGGCGCGTTCCCGAGCAGTACTTC. It translates to CASSPGRGRVPEQYF.

The rearrangement joins TRBV28 to TRBJ2-7; 9 bases are shared with TRBD1. The CDR3 has 16 amino acids. V dropped 3 bases and J dropped 3; count of bases not matched to a gene: 9. The germline CDR1 and CDR2 sequences are MDHEN and SYDVKM. The CDR3 loop is CASSFSQTGGNYEQYF. The CDR3 nucleotides are TGTGCCAGCAGTTTTTCGCAGACAGGGGGGAACTACGAGCAGTACTTC.

V usage is TRBV7-3 and J usage is TRBJ2-2, with D tentatively TRBD1 (5 bases). Germline values: CDR1 SGHTA, CDR2 FQGTGA. Trimming took off 5 bases at V and 4 bases at J, with 5 bases between the two ends. The CDR3 loop spans 12 amino acids. The CDR3 region is CASSGATGELFF. The CDR3 DNA reads as TGTGCCAGCAGCGGGGCCACCGGGGAGCTGTTTTTT.

The chain employs TRBV3-1 (or the pseudogene TRBV3-2) and TRBJ2-7, with D possibly matching TRBD1 (6 bases). The CDR3 sequence is 16 residues long. Per germline, CDR1 LGHDT and CDR2 YNNKEL (reference sequence). Trimming took 1 base from V and 2 from J, leaving 15 bases between them. CDR3 protein: CASSQAKTGHTYEQYF. The CDR3 coding sequence is TGTGCCAGCAGCCAAGCGAAAACAGGGCACACCTACGAGCAGTACTTC.